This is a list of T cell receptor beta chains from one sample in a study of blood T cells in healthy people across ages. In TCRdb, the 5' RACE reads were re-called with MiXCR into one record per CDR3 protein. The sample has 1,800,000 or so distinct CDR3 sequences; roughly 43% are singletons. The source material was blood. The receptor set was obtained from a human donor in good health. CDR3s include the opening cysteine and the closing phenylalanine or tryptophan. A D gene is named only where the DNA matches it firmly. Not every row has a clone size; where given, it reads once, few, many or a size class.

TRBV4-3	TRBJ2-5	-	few	TGCGCCAGCAGCCAAGATTTAGAAAGGGGTTCGTGGAGGCAGTACTTC	CASSQDLERGSWRQYF
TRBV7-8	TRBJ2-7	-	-	TGTGCCAGCAGCACGGGACCTTTCGACGAGCAGTACTTC	CASSTGPFDEQYF
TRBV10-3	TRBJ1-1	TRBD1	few	TGTGCCATCAGTGAAGACTCGGGACAGACCAAAGCTTTCTTT	CAISEDSGQTKAFF
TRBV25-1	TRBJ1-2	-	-	TGTGCCAGCAGTAATCCAGGGGACGCCTATGGCTACACCTTC	CASSNPGDAYGYTF
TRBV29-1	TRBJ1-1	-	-	TGCAGCGTTGTGCACCTCGCTGAAGCTTTCTTT	CSVVHLAEAFF
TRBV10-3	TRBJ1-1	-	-	TGTGCCATCAGTGGACTTACAGGGACGAACACTGAAGCTTTCTTT	CAISGLTGTNTEAFF
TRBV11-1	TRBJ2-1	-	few	TGTGCCAGCAGCTTAAGTCTCGGAGACCCTGCTGTTGATGAGCAGTTCTTC	CASSLSLGDPAVDEQFF
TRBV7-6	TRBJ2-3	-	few	TGTGCCAGCACCGAAGTCCTGGGCGTCACAGATACGCAGTATTTT	CASTEVLGVTDTQYF
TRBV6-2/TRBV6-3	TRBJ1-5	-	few	TGTGCCAGCAGTTACCCTCTAGGCCTGGGCAATCAGCCCCAGCATTTT	CASSYPLGLGNQPQHF
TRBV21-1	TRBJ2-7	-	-	TGTGCCAGCAGCAAAGGAAGATACTCCTACGAGCAGTACTTC	CASSKGRYSYEQYF
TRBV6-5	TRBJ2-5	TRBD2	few	TGTGCCAGCAGTTCCCTTTCTAGCGGCCAAGAGACCCAGTACTTC	CASSSLSSGQETQYF
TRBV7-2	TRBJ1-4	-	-	TGTGCCAGCAGGCCTCCGGGACACGCTAATGAAAAACTGTTTTTT	CASRPPGHANEKLFF
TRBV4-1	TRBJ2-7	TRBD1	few	TGCGCCAGCAGCCAAGTCGCGCCGCGGGAAAAGACAGGGGCCTACGAGCAGTACTTC	CASSQVAPREKTGAYEQYF
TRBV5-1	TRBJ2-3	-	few	TGCGCCAGCAGCTTGCCAACAAGCACAGATACGCAGTATTTT	CASSLPTSTDTQYF
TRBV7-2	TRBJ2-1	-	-	TGTGCCAGCAGCTCAAGTTCGCTTCGCACCCTGGAGCAGAATGAGCAGTTCTTC	CASSSSSLRTLEQNEQFF
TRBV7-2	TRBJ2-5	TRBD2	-	TGTGCCAGCAGCCCCGGGGGGGGCCGAGAGACCCAGTACTTC	CASSPGGGRETQYF
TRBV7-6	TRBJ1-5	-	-	TGTGCCAGCAGCTTAACACGTCCGGAGCCCCAGCATTTT	CASSLTRPEPQHF
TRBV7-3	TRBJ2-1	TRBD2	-	TGTGCCAGCAGCCCCATCACCCGGGGGGGTGAGCAGTTCTTC	CASSPITRGGEQFF
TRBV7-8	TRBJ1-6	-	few	TGTGCCAGCACCCCTCGGAGGGGAAGCTCCTATAATTCACCCCTCCACTTT	CASTPRRGSSYNSPLHF
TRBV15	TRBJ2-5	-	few	TGTGCCACCAGCAGATGGGACCCTACCCCCCCTCAGACCCAGTACTTC	CATSRWDPTPPQTQYF
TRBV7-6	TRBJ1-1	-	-	TGTGCCAGCAACTTATTCCCGGGACCGAACACTGAAGCTTTCTTT	CASNLFPGPNTEAFF
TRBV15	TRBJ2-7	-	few	TGTGCCACCAGCAGGAGGGGTCCCTACGAGCAGTACTTC	CATSRRGPYEQYF
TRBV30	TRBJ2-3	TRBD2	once	TGTGCCTGGAGTTGGGTGGGGGGGGATACGCAGTATTTT	CAWSWVGGDTQYF
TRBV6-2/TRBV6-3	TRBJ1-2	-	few	TGTGCCAGCAGTTTGCCATTAGGACAGTACTATGGCTACACCTTC	CASSLPLGQYYGYTF
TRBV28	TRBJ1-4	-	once	TGTGCCAGCAAAGGGGGGCTAAGTGAAAAACTGTTTTTT	CASKGGLSEKLFF
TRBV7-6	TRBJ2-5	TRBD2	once	TGTGCCAGCAACTTAATCGGGACTAGTGGAGAGACCCAGTACTTC	CASNLIGTSGETQYF
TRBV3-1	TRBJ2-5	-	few	TGTGCCAGCAGCCAAGCGCCTACTTTACGCGAGACCCAGTACTTC	CASSQAPTLRETQYF
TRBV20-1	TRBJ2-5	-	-	TGCAGTGCTAGACAGATCAATTGGACCCAGTGCTTC	CSARQINWTQCF
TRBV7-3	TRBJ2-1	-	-	TGTGCCAGCAGCCCCCGGAGGACAGAGAATGAGCAGTTCTTC	CASSPRRTENEQFF
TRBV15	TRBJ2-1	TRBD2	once	TGTGCCACCAGCACACAGAGCGGGGATTACAATGAGCAGTTCTTC	CATSTQSGDYNEQFF
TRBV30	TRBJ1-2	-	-	TGTGCCTGGAGTCAGGGGCGCGGCTACACCTTC	CAWSQGRGYTF
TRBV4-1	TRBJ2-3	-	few	TGCGCCAGCAGCCTCACTGAGAGAGCAGATACGCAGTATTTT	CASSLTERADTQYF
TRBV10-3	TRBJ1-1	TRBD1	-	TGTGCCATCAGGGGACAGACCCCAGGAACTGAAGCTTTCTTT	CAIRGQTPGTEAFF
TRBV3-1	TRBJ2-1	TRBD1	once	TGTGCCAGCAGCCACCGAGGGCAGGGGGTCCGAAATGAGCAGTTCTTC	CASSHRGQGVRNEQFF
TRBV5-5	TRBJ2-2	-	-	TGTGCCAGCAGCTTGTCTTGGAACACCGGGGAGCTGTTTTTT	CASSLSWNTGELFF
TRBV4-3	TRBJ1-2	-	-	TGCGCCAGCAGCCAAGAAGGGCTCAGTGGCTACACCTTC	CASSQEGLSGYTF
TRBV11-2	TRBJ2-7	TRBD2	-	TGTGCCAGCAGCTTAGCGGCTAGCGGGGGGTTATCCGAGCAGTACTTC	CASSLAASGGLSEQYF
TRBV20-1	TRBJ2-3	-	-	TGCAGTGCTGGGCGGGGACGCACAGATACGCAGTATTTT	CSAGRGRTDTQYF
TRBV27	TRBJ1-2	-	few	TGTGCCAGCAGTTGGGGGCCCAACTGTGGCTACACCTTC	CASSWGPNCGYTF
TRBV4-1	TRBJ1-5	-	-	TGCGCCAGCAGCCAAGGCACATTCGGGCTATTAGGGAGTCAGCCCCAGCATTTT	CASSQGTFGLLGSQPQHF
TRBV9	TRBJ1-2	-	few	TGTGCCAGCAGCGTAGACGTTAGAGACTATGGCTACACCTTC	CASSVDVRDYGYTF
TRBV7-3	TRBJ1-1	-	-	TGTGCCAGCAGCTTACAGGGCCAGGGGGAAGCTTTCTTT	CASSLQGQGEAFF
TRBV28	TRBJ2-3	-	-	TGTGCCAGCAGTCGCACCGGCACAGATGCGCAGTATTTT	CASSRTGTDAQYF
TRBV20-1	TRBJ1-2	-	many	TGCAGTGCTCAACGGGGGAACTATGGCTACACCTTC	CSAQRGNYGYTF
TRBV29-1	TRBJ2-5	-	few	TGCAGCGTTGGGACCCTACTCCAAGAGACCCAGTACTTC	CSVGTLLQETQYF
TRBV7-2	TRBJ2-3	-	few	TGTGCCAGCAGCTTGTTCTCGTCCCCTGGGCGGGGTAGGGGCACAGATACGCAGTATTTT	CASSLFSSPGRGRGTDTQYF
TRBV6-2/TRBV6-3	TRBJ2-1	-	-	TGTGCCAGCAGTTACTGGGCCCCCAATGAGCAGTTCTTC	CASSYWAPNEQFF
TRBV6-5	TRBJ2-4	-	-	TGTGCCAGCAGTTACTCGGAGGGGGCGGTATCGATAGCCAAAAACATTCAGTACTTC	CASSYSEGAVSIAKNIQYF
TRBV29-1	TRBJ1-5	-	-	TGCAGCGTTGATTGGGGTGGCAATCAGCCCCAGCATTTT	CSVDWGGNQPQHF
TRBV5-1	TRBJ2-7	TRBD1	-	TGCGCCAGCAGCTTGGGGGACAGGGGGTACCACGAGCAGTACTTC	CASSLGDRGYHEQYF
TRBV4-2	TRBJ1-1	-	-	TGTGCCAGCAGCCAAGGGGAGGCAATGGGCACTGAAGCTTTCTTT	CASSQGEAMGTEAFF
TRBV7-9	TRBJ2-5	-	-	TGTGCCAGCAGCGCTTCTGTCGTGACCCAGTACTTC	CASSASVVTQYF
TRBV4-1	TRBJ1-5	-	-	TGCGCCAGCAGCCAACGTCCCGCAACAGTAGTACGGCAGCCCCAGCATTTT	CASSQRPATVVRQPQHF
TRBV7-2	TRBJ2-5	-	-	TGTGCCAGCAGCTTACGCGGGGACCAAGAGACCCGGTACTTC	CASSLRGDQETRYF
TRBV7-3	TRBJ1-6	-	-	TGTGCCAGCAGCTCGCAGGGACGGACTAATTCACCCCTCCACTTT	CASSSQGRTNSPLHF
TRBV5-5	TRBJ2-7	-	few	TGTGCCAGCAGCCCTGGACAGTCAAGGAGCTCCTACGAGCAGTACTTC	CASSPGQSRSSYEQYF
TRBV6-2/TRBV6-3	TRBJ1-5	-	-	TGTGCCAGCAGACTCGGCCCGCAGGGGCATCAGCCCCAGCATTTT	CASRLGPQGHQPQHF
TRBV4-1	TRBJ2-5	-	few	TGCGCCAGCAGCCATGAATCGCTCCAAGAGACCCAGTACTTC	CASSHESLQETQYF